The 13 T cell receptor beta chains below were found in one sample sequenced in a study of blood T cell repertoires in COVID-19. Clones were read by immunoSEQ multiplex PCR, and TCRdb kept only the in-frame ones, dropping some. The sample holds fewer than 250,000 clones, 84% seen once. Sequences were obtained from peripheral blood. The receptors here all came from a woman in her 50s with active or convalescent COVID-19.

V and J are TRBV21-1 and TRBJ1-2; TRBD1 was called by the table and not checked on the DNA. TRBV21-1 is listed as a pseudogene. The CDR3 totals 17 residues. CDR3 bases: TGTGCCAGCAGCAAAGCGACGGGACACCGGTTTCCTAAGAGCTGCACCTTC. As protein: CASSKATGHRFPKSCTF.

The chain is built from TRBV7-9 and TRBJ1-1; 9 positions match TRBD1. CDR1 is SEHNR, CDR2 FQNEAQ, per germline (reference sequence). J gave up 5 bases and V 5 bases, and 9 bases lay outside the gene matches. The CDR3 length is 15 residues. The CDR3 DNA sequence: TGTGCCAGCAGCCTAAACAGGGGGCAGGGGACTGAAGCTTTCTTT. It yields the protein CASSLNRGQGTEAFF.

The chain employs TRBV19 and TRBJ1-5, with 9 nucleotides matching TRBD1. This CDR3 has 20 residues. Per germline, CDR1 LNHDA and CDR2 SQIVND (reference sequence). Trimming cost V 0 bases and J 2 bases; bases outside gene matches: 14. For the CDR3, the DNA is TGTGCCAGTAGTATAGATCCTTCCGGGACAGGGATTTGGGGCAATCAGCCCCAGCATTTT. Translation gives CASSIDPSGTGIWGNQPQHF.

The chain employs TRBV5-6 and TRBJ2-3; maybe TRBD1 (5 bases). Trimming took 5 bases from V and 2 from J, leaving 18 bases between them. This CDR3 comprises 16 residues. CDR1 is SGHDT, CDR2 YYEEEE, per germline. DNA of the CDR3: TGTGCCAGCAGTTCTACAGGCGTTATGTACACAGATACGCAGTATTTT. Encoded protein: CASSSTGVMYTDTQYF.

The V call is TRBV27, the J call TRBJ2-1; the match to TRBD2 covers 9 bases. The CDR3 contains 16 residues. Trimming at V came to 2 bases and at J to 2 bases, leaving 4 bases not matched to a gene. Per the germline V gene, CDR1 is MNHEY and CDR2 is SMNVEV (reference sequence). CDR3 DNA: TGTGCCAGCAGTTTAGGACTAGCGCGTACCTACAATGAGCAGTTCTTC. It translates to CASSLGLARTYNEQFF.

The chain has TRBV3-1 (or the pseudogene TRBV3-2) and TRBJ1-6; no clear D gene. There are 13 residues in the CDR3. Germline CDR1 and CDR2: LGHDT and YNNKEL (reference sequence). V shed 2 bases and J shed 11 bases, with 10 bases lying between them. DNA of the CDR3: TGTGCCAGCAGCCAACAGACTGGCGCACCCCTCCACTTT. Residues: CASSQQTGAPLHF.

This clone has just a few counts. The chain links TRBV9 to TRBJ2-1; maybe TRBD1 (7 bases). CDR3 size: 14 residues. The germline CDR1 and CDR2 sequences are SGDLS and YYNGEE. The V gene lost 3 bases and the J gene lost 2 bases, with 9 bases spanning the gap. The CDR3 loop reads CASSARGAYNEQFF. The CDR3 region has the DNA TGTGCCAGCAGCGCCAGGGGGGCCTACAATGAGCAGTTCTTC.

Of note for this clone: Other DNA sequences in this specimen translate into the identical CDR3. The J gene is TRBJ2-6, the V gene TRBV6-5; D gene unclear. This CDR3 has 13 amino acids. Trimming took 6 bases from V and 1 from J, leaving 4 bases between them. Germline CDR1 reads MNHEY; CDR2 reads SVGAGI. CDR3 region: CASRASGANVLTF. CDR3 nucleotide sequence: TGTGCCAGCAGGGCATCTGGGGCCAACGTCCTGACTTTC.

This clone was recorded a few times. CDR3 amino acids: CASSPTGADTEAFF. The CDR3 DNA is TGCGCCAGCAGCCCGACAGGGGCGGACACTGAAGCTTTCTTT. The V and J genes are TRBV4-1 and TRBJ1-1; 8 bases fit TRBD1. Germline values: CDR1 MGHRA, CDR2 YSYEKL. The CDR3 consists of 14 residues. The V gene end was trimmed by 4 bases and the J gene end by 3 bases; junction bases not matched to a gene: 4.

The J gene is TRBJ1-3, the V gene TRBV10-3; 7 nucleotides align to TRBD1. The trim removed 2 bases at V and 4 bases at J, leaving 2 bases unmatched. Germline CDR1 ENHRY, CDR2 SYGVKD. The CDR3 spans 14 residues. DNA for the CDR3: TGTGCCATCAGTGAGACGGGACAGGGAAACACCATATATTTT. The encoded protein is CAISETGQGNTIYF.

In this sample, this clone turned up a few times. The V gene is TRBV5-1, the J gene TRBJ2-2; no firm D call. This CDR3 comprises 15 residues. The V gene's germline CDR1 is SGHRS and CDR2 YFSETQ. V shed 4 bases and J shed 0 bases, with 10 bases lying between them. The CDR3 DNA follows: TGCGCCAGCAGCCCCCCAGTCCCGAACACCGGGGAGCTGTTTTTT. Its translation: CASSPPVPNTGELFF.

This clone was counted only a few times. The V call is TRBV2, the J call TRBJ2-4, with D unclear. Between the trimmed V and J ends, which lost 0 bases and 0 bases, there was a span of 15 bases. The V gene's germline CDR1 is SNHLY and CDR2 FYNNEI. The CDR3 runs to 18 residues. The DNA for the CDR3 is TGTGCCAGCAGTGAAGCGCTTGTACTTAAAATAGCCAAAAACATTCAGTACTTC. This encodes CASSEALVLKIAKNIQYF.

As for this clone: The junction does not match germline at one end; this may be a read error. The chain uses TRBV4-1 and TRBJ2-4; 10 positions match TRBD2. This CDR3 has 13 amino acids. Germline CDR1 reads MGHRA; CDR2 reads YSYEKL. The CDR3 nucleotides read TGCGCCAGCAGCCAAGATCTAGGGGGACTAGCGAAGTTC. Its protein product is CASSQDLGGLAKF.